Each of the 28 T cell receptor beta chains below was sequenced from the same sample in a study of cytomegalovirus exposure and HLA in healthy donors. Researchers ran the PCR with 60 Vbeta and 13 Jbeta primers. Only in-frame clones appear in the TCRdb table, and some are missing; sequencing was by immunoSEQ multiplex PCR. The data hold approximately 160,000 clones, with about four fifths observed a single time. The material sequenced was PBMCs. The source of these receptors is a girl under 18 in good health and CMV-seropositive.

CDR3 amino acids: CASSLRTGAPYEQYF. The CDR3 DNA sequence: TGTGCCAGCAGCTTACGGACAGGGGCCCCTTACGAGCAGTACTTC. The gene calls are TRBV11-3 and TRBJ2-7; 9 nucleotides align to TRBD1. After removal of 2 bases from V and 4 bases from J, the junction contained 6 bases not matched to a gene. Looked up from germline, CDR1 is SGHNT and CDR2 is YENEEA. The CDR3 is 15 residues long.

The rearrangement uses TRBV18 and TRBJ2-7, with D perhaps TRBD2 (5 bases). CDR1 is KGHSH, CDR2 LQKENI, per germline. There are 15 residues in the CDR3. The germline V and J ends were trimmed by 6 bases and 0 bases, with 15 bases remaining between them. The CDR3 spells CASSKELESSYEQYF. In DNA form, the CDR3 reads TGTGCCAGCTCCAAAGAACTAGAGAGCTCCTACGAGCAGTACTTC.

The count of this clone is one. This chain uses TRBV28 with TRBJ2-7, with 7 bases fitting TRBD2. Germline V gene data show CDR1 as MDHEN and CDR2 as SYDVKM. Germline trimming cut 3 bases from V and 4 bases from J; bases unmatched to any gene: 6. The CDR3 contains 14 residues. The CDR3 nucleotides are TGTGCCAGCAGTTTCGGCGGGAGAGCGTACGAGCAGTACTTC. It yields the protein CASSFGGRAYEQYF. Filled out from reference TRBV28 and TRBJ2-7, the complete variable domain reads DVKVTQSSRYLVKRTGEKVFLECVQDMDHENMFWYRQDPGLGLRLIYFSYDVKMKEKGDIPEGYSVSREKKERFSLILESASTNQTSMYLCASSFGGRAYEQYFGPGTRLTVT.

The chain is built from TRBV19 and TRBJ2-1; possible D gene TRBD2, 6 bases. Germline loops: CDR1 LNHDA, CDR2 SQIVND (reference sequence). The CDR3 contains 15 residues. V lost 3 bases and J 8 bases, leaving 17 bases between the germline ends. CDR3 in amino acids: CASSMALAGVDEQFF. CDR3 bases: TGTGCCAGTAGTATGGCACTAGCTGGAGTGGATGAGCAGTTCTTC.

The CDR3 coding sequence is TGTGCCAGCAGCGGGGGACTAGCGGGATTGTACACCGGGGAGCTGTTTTTT. It translates to CASSGGLAGLYTGELFF. The gene calls are TRBV5-4 and TRBJ2-2; TRBD2 agrees at 13 bases. The CDR3 contains 17 residues. V dropped 4 bases and J dropped 3; count of bases not matched to a gene: 6. Germline V gives CDR1 SGHNT, CDR2 YYREEE (reference sequence).

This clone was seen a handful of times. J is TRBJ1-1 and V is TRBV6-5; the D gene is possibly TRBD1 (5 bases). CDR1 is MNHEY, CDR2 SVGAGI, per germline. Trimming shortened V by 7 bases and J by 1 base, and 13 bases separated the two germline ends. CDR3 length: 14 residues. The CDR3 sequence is CASTDGRANTEAFF. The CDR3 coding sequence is TGTGCCAGCACTGATGGCAGGGCGAACACTGAAGCTTTCTTT.

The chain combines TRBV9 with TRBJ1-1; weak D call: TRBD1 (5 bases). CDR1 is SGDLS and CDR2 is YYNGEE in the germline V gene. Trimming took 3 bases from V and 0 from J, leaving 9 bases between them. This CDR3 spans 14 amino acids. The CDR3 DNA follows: TGTGCCAGCAGCGAGCTGACAGTGAACACTGAAGCTTTCTTT. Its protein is CASSELTVNTEAFF.

CDR3 loop: CASSEYRGNTGELFF. The CDR3 DNA reads TGTGCCAGCAGTGAGTACAGGGGGAACACCGGGGAGCTGTTTTTT. This chain joins TRBV6-1 and TRBJ2-2, with TRBD1 matching over 7 bases. The CDR3 is 15 residues long. CDR1 and CDR2 (germline): MNHNS, SASEGT. V shed 3 bases and J 1 base; nucleotides not matched to a gene: 2.

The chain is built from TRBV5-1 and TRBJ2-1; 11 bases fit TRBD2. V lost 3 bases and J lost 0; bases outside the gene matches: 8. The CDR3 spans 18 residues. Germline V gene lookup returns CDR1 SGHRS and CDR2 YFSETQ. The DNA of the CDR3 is TGCGCCAGCAGCTGGGCCACTAGCGGGGGTTCCTCCTACAATGAGCAGTTCTTC. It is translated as CASSWATSGGSSYNEQFF.

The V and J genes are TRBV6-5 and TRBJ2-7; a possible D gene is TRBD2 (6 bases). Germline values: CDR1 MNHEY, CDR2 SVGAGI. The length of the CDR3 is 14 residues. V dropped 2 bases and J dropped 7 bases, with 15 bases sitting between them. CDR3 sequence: CASSYKFKGGEQYF. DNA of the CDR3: TGTGCCAGCAGTTACAAATTTAAAGGAGGGGAGCAGTACTTC.

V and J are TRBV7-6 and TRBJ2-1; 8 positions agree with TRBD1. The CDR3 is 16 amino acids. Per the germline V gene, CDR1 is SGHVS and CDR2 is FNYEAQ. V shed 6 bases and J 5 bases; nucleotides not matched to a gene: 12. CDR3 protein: CASSPHGTGGDNEQFF. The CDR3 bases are TGTGCCAGCAGTCCGCACGGGACAGGTGGAGACAATGAGCAGTTCTTC.

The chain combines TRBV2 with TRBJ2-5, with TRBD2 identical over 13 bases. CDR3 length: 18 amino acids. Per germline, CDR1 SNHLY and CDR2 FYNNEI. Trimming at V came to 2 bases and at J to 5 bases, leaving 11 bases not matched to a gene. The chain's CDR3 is CASSERQLAGGSGETQYF. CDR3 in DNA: TGTGCCAGCAGTGAAAGACAACTAGCGGGGGGGTCGGGGGAGACCCAGTACTTC.

The CDR3 here is CASSVDPRTGGKDEQFF. In DNA, the CDR3 is TGTGCCAGCAGCGTAGACCCCAGGACAGGGGGAAAGGATGAGCAGTTCTTC. The chain recombines TRBV9 with TRBJ2-1, with 10 bases lining up with TRBD1. Trimming at V came to 0 bases and at J to 8 bases, leaving 11 bases not matched to a gene. CDR1 and CDR2 from the germline V gene are SGDLS and YYNGEE. The CDR3 totals 17 residues.

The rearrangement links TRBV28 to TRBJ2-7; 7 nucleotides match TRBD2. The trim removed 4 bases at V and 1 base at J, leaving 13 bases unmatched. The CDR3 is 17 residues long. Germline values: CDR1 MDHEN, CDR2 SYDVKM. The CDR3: CASSSDRGSFGSYEQYF. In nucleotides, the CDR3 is TGTGCCAGCAGTTCCGACCGCGGGAGCTTCGGGTCCTACGAGCAGTACTTC.

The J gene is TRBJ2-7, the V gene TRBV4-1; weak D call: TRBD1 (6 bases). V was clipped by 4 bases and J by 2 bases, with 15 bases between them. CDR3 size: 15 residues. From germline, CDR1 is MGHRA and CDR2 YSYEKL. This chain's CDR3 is CASSPDPTGTYEQYF. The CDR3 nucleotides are TGCGCCAGCAGCCCAGATCCGACAGGAACCTACGAGCAGTACTTC.

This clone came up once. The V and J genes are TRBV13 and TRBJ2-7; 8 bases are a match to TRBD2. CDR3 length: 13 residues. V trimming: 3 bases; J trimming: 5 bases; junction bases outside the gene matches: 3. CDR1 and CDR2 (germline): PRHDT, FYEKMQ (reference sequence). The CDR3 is CASSFSGSHEQYF. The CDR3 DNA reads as TGTGCCAGCAGCTTCAGCGGGAGTCACGAGCAGTACTTC.

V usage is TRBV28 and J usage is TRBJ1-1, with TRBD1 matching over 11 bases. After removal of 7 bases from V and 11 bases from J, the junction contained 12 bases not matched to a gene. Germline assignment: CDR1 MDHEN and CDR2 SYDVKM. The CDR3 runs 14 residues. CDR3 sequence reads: CASTDRTGGLFAFF. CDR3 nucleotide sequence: TGTGCCAGCACTGACAGGACAGGGGGCTTGTTTGCTTTCTTT.

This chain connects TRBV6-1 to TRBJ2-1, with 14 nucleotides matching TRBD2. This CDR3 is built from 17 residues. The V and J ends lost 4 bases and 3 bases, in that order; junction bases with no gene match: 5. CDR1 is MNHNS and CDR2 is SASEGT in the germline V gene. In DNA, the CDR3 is TGTGCCAGCAGTGGGGGGACTAGCGGGGGCCTCTACAATGAGCAGTTCTTC. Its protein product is CASSGGTSGGLYNEQFF.

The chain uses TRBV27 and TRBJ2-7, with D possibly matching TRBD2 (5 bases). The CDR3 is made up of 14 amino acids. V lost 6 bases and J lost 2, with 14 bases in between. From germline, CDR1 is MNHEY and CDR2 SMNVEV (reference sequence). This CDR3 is CASRGRLTTYEQYF. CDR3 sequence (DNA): TGTGCCAGCAGGGGGAGACTAACTACCTACGAGCAGTACTTC.

CDR3 bases: TGCGCCAGCAGCCAAGATCTTCCGGGGGGATCCTACGAGCAGTACTTC. Its translation: CASSQDLPGGSYEQYF. This chain joins TRBV4-3 and TRBJ2-7; 7 positions match TRBD2. Germline CDR1 LGHNA, CDR2 YSLEER. V shed 0 bases, J shed 1 base, and the junction held 6 bases outside the gene matches. The CDR3 has 16 amino acids.

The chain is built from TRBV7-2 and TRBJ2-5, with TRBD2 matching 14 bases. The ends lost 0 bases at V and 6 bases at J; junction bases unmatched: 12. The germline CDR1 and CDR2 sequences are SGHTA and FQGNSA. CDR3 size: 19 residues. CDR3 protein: CASSLASPGLAGVDKTQYF. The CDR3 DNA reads TGTGCCAGCAGCTTAGCTTCTCCGGGACTAGCGGGAGTTGATAAGACCCAGTACTTC. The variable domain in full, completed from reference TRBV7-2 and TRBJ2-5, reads GAGVSQSPSNKVTEKGKDVELRCDPISGHTALYWYRQSLGQGLEFLIYFQGNSAPDKSGLPSDRFSAERTGGSVSTLTIQRTQQEDSAVYLCASSLASPGLAGVDKTQYFGPGTRLLVL.

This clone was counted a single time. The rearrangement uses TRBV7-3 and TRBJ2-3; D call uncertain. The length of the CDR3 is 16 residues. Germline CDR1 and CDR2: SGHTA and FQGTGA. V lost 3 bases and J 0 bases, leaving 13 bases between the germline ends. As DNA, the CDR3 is TGTGCCAGCAGCTTTGACAAAAGAACTAGCACAGATACGCAGTATTTT. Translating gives CASSFDKRTSTDTQYF.

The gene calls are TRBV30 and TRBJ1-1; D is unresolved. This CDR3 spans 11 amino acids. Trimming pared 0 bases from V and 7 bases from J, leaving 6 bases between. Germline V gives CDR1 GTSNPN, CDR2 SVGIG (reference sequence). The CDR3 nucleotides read TGTGCCTGGAGTGTATTAGATGAAGCTTTCTTT. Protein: CAWSVLDEAFF.

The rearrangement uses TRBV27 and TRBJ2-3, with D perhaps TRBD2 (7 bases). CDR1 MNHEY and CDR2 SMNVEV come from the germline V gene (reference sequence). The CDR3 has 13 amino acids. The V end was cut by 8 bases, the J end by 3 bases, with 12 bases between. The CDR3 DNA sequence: TGTGCCAGCTGCGGGGGCCTAACAGATACGCAGTATTTT. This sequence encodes CASCGGLTDTQYF.

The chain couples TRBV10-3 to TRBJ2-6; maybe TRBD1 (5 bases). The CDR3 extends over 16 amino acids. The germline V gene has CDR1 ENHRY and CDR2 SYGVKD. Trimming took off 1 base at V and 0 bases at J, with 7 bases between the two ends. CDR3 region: CAISELDNSGANVLTF. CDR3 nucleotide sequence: TGTGCCATCAGTGAGTTGGACAACTCTGGGGCCAACGTCCTGACTTTC.

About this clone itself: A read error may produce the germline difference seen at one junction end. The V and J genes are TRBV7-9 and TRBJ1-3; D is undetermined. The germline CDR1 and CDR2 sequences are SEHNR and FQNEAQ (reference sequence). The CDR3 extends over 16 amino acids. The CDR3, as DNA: TGTTCCAGCAGCTTAGAGGCACCTAGCTCTGGAAACACCATATATTTT. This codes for CSSSLEAPSSGNTIYF.

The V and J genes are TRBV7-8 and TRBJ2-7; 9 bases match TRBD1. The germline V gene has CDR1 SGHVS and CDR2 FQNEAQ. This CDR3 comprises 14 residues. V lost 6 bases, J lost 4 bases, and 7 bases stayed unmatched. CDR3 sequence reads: CASRPDRGGYEQYF. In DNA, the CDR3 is TGTGCCAGCAGACCGGACAGGGGAGGGTACGAGCAGTACTTC.

The CDR3 DNA reads TGTGCCAGTAAACCTACTACTAGCGGACACAATGAGCAGTTCTTC. It translates to CASKPTTSGHNEQFF. The rearrangement joins TRBV19 to TRBJ2-1; TRBD2 matches 8 bases. The CDR3 spans 15 residues. Germline CDR1 reads LNHDA; CDR2 reads SQIVND (reference sequence). V gave up 7 bases and J gave up 5 bases; unmatched junction bases: 10.